The clone carrying this T cell receptor (beta chain) has just one count. This sample stems from a study of blood T cell repertoires in COVID-19. On the study more broadly: Sources were T cells, B-cell-depleted T cells, or PBMCs; the material itself was cDNA or gDNA.

Authors' data handling: From reference gene primer amplification, estimates of nucleated cell counts were derived. Some clones are missing from TCRdb's copy, which holds only in-frame ones; the method was immunoSEQ multiplex PCR. V, J and clone size were drawn from that table, and D and trimming were deduced from the DNA. The data show approximately 150,000 clones, roughly 90% seen once. The clonotype originates from a human donor in a cohort sampled during active COVID-19. What was sequenced was peripheral blood.

The CDR3 here is CASSKSGTGAYNSPLHF. In DNA, the CDR3 is TGTGCCAGCAGTAAATCCGGGACAGGAGCCTATAATTCACCCCTCCACTTT. The chain carries TRBV27 and TRBJ1-6; 8 bases agree with TRBD1. CDR3 length: 17 residues. Germline V gene lookup returns CDR1 MNHEY and CDR2 SMNVEV (reference sequence). The J segment lost 2 bases and the V segment lost 5 bases, leaving 8 bases of the junction unmatched.